This TCR beta chain emerged from a study of neurological immune-mediated disorders. General study points: When repertoires were grouped phylogenetically, those of 18 of 34 multiple sclerosis patients fell into one related-CDR3 cluster, a possible signature.

The CDR3 is 14 amino acids. Germline values: CDR1 DFQATT, CDR2 SNEGSKA (reference sequence). The V and J ends lost 6 bases and 10 bases, in that order; junction bases with no gene match: 12. TCRdb itself ran the 5' RACE reads through MiXCR, one entry per CDR3 protein. The repertoire holds 66,000 or so distinct CDR3 sequences, 4% to 6% seen once, with about 2.6% in the top ten. In this sample, this clonotype turned up many times. Its antigen is unknown. The V gene is TRBV20-1, the J gene TRBJ1-4; 9 bases fit TRBD1. The origin of this receptor is a woman aged 25 to 39 with multiple sclerosis. Sequencing input: PBMCs. CDR3 nucleotides: TGCAGTGCCAAGGAACCGAGACAGGGGGTAAAACTGTTTTTT. Residues: CSAKEPRQGVKLFF.